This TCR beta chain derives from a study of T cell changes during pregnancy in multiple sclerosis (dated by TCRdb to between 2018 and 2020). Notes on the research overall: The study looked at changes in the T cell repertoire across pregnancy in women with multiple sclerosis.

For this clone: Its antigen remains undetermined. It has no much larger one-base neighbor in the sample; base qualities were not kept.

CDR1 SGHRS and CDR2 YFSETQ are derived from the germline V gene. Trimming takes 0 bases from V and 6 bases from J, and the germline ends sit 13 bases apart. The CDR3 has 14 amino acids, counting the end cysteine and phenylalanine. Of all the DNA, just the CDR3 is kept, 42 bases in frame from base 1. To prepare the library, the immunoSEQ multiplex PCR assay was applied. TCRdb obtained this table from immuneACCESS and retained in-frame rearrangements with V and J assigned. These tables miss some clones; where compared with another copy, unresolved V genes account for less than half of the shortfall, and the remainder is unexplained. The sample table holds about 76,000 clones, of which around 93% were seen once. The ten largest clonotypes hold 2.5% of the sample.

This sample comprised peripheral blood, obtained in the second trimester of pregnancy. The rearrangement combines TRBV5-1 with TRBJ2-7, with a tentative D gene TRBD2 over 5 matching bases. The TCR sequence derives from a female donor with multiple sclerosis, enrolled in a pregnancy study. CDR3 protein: CASSLGGRELEQYF. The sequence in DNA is TGCGCCAGCAGCTTGGGAGGGCGCGAGCTCGAGCAGTACTTC.